This T cell receptor (beta chain) was observed in a study of identical twins (dated by TCRdb to the mid-2010s). Describing the broader study: To test whether fetal clonotypes persist, this study deep-sequenced TCR alpha and beta repertoires from monozygotic twins, from unrelated adults of various ages, and from cord blood. To rule out contamination, replicate twin experiments were performed at different times with different library preparation protocols. Here is what the overall study found, with its caveats: Fewer insertions were carried by abundant cord blood beta clonotypes; a weaker similar trend was observed in young adult naive repertoires, while no such trend was observed in memory repertoires. Compared with coincidental sharing between unrelated individuals, out-of-frame TCR alpha sequences shared between twins had an excess of sequences with low generation probability. In monozygotic twins, recombination models systematically underestimated out-of-frame TCR alpha sharing, but the models matched the sharing seen between unrelated individuals. Because the same donors could not be followed over many years, conclusions were based on cross-sectional statistical analysis. In beta out-of-frame sequences, excess twin sharing was weaker, because having fewer shared sequences lowered the signal-to-noise ratio. Invariant T cells such as MAIT and iNKT could partly confound zero-insertion analyses, although diverse VJ usage argued against such confounding for most clonotypes.

The method was 5' RACE. The sequencer listed for this sample is Illumina HiSeq 2000. Template switching added a universal primer binding site, and the final cDNA carried a unique molecular identifier that allowed TCR cDNA molecules to be counted accurately. First-strand cDNA for TCR alpha and beta chains was synthesized from specific primers in the conserved constant-segment region. To control for contamination, every cDNA library was double barcoded, receiving both a SMART-Mk sample barcode and Illumina barcodes. TruSeq adapter sequences along with Illumina sample barcodes were introduced in two successive PCR steps. The TCR alpha and beta cDNA libraries were sequenced on the Illumina HiSeq platform using custom primers. As for how the authors treated the data: MiGEC processed the raw reads to extract unique molecular identifiers, while MiXCR was used to determine the CDR3 positions. For each individual, recombination models were inferred using an EM algorithm with the repgenHMM and IGoR tools. Shared clonotype analysis was performed with the tcR package in R, normalizing sharing by the product of cloneset sizes. Out-of-frame nonproductive sequences were analyzed to study raw recombination free of thymic and clonal selection effects. Starting from the raw public reads, TCRdb applied fastp trimming at Q25, assembled clones with MiXCR and retained in-frame beta chains. Identical CDR3 protein sequences are pooled into one entry, listed with their most common genes and DNA. The V and J calls reflect TCRdb's pipeline rather than the authors' work. This sample lists around 240,000 distinct CDR3 sequences; roughly 10% were detected once. The ten largest clones take up over 8% of the sample.

Only healthy Caucasian donors were included. Miltenyi CD45RO+ enrichment and human naive T-cell isolation kits were used to isolate memory (CD45RO+) and naive T cells from PBMC. The germline V gene provides CDR1 SGHVS and CDR2 FQNEAQ. The CDR3 covers 16 residues, taking in both the cysteine and the phenylalanine. Only the CDR3 part of the read is kept: 48 bases, read in frame from the first base. A note on this clonotype: This receptor's antigen is unknown. At one end, the junction sequence differs from germline, possibly due to a read error.

The source of this sequence is a middle-aged man in good health. Sequenced input: memory T cells sorted from blood. According to the study, the label for this sample's cell subset or site signals: CD45RO+ enriched T cells. The rearrangement combines TRBV7-8 with TRBJ2-2; TRBD2 is a weak D gene call, 6 bases matching. At the DNA level, the sequence is TGTGCCAGCAGCCTAGCCTCCGGGACTCCATCCGGGGAGCTGTTTTTT. Its protein reads: CASSLASGTPSGELFF.